One sample yielded the 21 T cell receptor beta chains listed below, sequenced in a study of blood T cell repertoires in COVID-19. Only in-frame clones appear in the TCRdb table, and some are missing; sequencing was by immunoSEQ multiplex PCR. The table records 250,000 to 350,000 clones, 86% of them present only once. The source material was peripheral blood. The receptors were sampled from a woman younger than 45 who had recovered from COVID-19.

The genes are TRBV4-1 and TRBJ2-2; a weak D match, TRBD1 (6 bases). CDR1 MGHRA and CDR2 YSYEKL come from the germline V gene. This CDR3 is 13 amino acids long. Trimming took 3 bases from V and 6 from J, leaving 8 bases between them. CDR3 amino acids: CASSQGQPGELFF. The CDR3 DNA is TGCGCCAGCAGCCAGGGACAACCCGGGGAGCTGTTTTTT.

The chain has TRBV28 and TRBJ2-1, with 7 bases matching TRBD1. The CDR3 has 20 residues. Germline V gene sequence: CDR1 MDHEN, CDR2 SYDVKM. V was pared by 5 bases and J by 9 bases, with 28 bases of the junction left unmatched. The CDR3 region has the DNA TGTGCCAGCAGTCCATTCCGCAGGGGCTTGGGGCGACAGGGAACCGGTGAGCAGTTCTTC. Amino acid sequence: CASSPFRRGLGRQGTGEQFF.

CDR3 region: CSAGSGANVLTF. The CDR3 DNA is TGCAGCGCCGGCTCTGGGGCCAACGTCCTGACTTTC. The rearrangement links TRBV29-1 to TRBJ2-6; unclear D gene. Germline V gene sequence: CDR1 SQVTM, CDR2 ANQGSEA. There are 12 residues in the CDR3. Deletions cut 7 bases from V and 0 bases from J, with 4 bases between.

The chain couples TRBV5-1 to TRBJ2-7, with 8 bases aligning to TRBD1. The trim removed 3 bases at V and 3 bases at J, leaving 8 bases unmatched. The CDR3 length is 15 residues. In germline, CDR1 is SGHRS, CDR2 YFSETQ. The CDR3 sequence is CASSSTGDRYYEQYF. DNA of the CDR3: TGCGCCAGCAGCTCGACAGGGGACAGATACTACGAGCAGTACTTC.

This chain joins TRBV4-1 and TRBJ2-1, with TRBD2 identical over 8 bases. With V trimmed by 4 bases and J by 8 bases, 13 bases remained unmatched. Germline values: CDR1 MGHRA, CDR2 YSYEKL. This CDR3 is built from 16 residues. This chain's CDR3 is CASSRMIAGSTDEQFF. For the CDR3, the DNA is TGCGCCAGCAGCCGGATGATAGCGGGATCAACCGATGAGCAGTTCTTC.

The V call is TRBV3-1 (or the pseudogene TRBV3-2), the J call TRBJ2-1; 11 nucleotides line up with TRBD2. After removal of 1 base from V and 3 bases from J, the junction contained 17 bases not matched to a gene. Germline V gene lookup returns CDR1 LGHDT and CDR2 YNNKEL (reference sequence). CDR3 length equals 21 residues. The CDR3 is CASSQGFIAGGPRVNYNEQFF. The DNA of the CDR3 is TGTGCCAGCAGCCAAGGCTTTATAGCGGGAGGGCCCCGGGTTAACTACAATGAGCAGTTCTTC.

V gene TRBV5-8 combines with J gene TRBJ2-2; D remains ambiguous. CDR1 is SGHTS and CDR2 is YDEGEE in the germline V gene. This CDR3 has 14 amino acids. Between the trimmed V and J ends, which lost 0 bases and 7 bases, there was a span of 10 bases. The CDR3 region is CASSLGSAIGELFF. The CDR3 DNA is TGTGCCAGCAGCTTGGGGTCCGCTATCGGGGAGCTGTTTTTT.

This CDR3 is CASRLSVQAFF. DNA of the CDR3: TGTGCCAGCAGACTATCGGTTCAAGCTTTCTTT. This chain joins TRBV6-5 and TRBJ1-1; unclear D gene. Trimming removed 6 bases from V and 9 bases from J, with 11 bases in between. CDR1 MNHEY and CDR2 SVGAGI come from the germline V gene. This CDR3 spans 11 amino acids.

The V and J genes are TRBV6-6 and TRBJ2-5; 11 bases are a match to TRBD1. V lost 7 bases to trimming and J lost 5 bases; unmatched junction nucleotides: 9. Germline V lookup: CDR1 MNHNY, CDR2 SVGAGI (reference sequence). The CDR3 totals 15 residues. The CDR3 loop is CASTQDRGRWETQYF. The CDR3 bases are TGTGCCAGCACCCAGGACAGGGGGCGTTGGGAGACCCAGTACTTC.

In this sample, this clone turned up a few times. Within the sample, other DNA sequences also encode this same CDR3. V and J are TRBV7-9 and TRBJ2-7; a possible D gene is TRBD2 (6 bases). The V gene's germline CDR1 is SEHNR and CDR2 FQNEAQ (reference sequence). The CDR3 is 13 residues long. Trimming stripped 6 bases from V and 7 bases from J, with 16 bases between. DNA for the CDR3: TGTGCCAGCAGTCCCCCCGCGGCGGGGGAGCAGTACTTC. Translating it yields CASSPPAAGEQYF.

The count of this clone is one. This chain connects TRBV27 to TRBJ1-1, with D perhaps matching TRBD1 (6 bases). Trimming shortened V by 2 bases and J by 8 bases, and 15 bases separated the two germline ends. Germline V CDR1 and CDR2: MNHEY, SMNVEV (reference sequence). The CDR3 runs to 14 residues. In nucleotides, the CDR3 is TGTGCCAGCAGTTTAACGTTCGCTGGGACAGAAGCTTTCTTT. Protein sequence: CASSLTFAGTEAFF.

The chain couples TRBV27 to TRBJ2-7, with TRBD1 matching over 7 bases. CDR1 is MNHEY, CDR2 SMNVEV, per germline (reference sequence). CDR3 length: 13 residues. V lost 4 bases to trimming and J lost 2 bases; unmatched junction nucleotides: 2. CDR3: CASSYRGPYEQYF. The CDR3 region has the DNA TGTGCCAGCAGTTACAGGGGTCCCTACGAGCAGTACTTC.

This clone appeared a single time. The V and J genes are TRBV27 and TRBJ2-3; 7 positions match TRBD2. There are 16 residues in the CDR3. V shed 4 bases, J shed 2 bases, and the junction held 9 bases outside the gene matches. CDR1 and CDR2 (germline): MNHEY, SMNVEV (reference sequence). CDR3 sequence: CASSSILAPVTDTQYF. The CDR3 bases are TGTGCCAGCAGTTCCATACTAGCGCCTGTCACAGATACGCAGTATTTT.

This clone appeared a single time. This rearrangement joins TRBV6-5 to TRBJ2-7; maybe TRBD2 (5 bases). The V gene lost 0 bases and the J gene lost 3 bases, with 12 bases spanning the gap. This CDR3 spans 15 amino acids. Germline V gives CDR1 MNHEY, CDR2 SVGAGI. CDR3 in DNA: TGTGCCAGCAGTTACTCGAGGGTCCGGGGCTACGAGCAGTACTTC. Translating it yields CASSYSRVRGYEQYF.

The chain links TRBV7-8 to TRBJ2-2; the match to TRBD1 covers 9 bases. V trimming: 2 bases; J trimming: 2 bases; junction bases outside the gene matches: 3. This CDR3 has 16 residues. CDR1 and CDR2 from the germline V gene are SGHVS and FQNEAQ. CDR3 sequence reads: CASSLRDRVNTGELFF. CDR3 DNA: TGTGCCAGCAGCTTAAGGGACAGGGTCAACACCGGGGAGCTGTTTTTT.

This chain connects TRBV5-1 to TRBJ1-4, with 7 bases that match TRBD1. The CDR3 sequence is 15 residues long. Germline V gene sequence: CDR1 SGHRS, CDR2 YFSETQ. V gave up 1 base and J gave up 2 bases; unmatched junction bases: 2. The DNA of the CDR3 is TGCGCCAGCAGCTTGACAGGGGAGACTAATGAAAAACTGTTTTTT. It specifies CASSLTGETNEKLFF.

This sequence joins TRBV9 and TRBJ2-3; D gene unclear. Trimming shortened V by 3 bases and J by 2 bases, and 7 bases separated the two germline ends. In germline, CDR1 is SGDLS, CDR2 YYNGEE. The CDR3 is 13 amino acids. The CDR3 protein is CASSAGTTDTQYF. In DNA form, the CDR3 reads TGTGCCAGCAGCGCAGGCACCACAGATACGCAGTATTTT. Complete variable domain (other parts from reference TRBV9 and TRBJ2-3): DSGVTQTPKHLITATGQRVTLRCSPRSGDLSVYWYQQSLDQGLQFLIQYYNGEERAKGNILERFSAQQFPDLHSELNLSSLELGDSALYFCASSAGTTDTQYFGPGTRLTVL.

This rearrangement joins TRBV9 to TRBJ2-1; possibly TRBD2 for D (6 bases). Germline lookup yields CDR1 SGDLS and CDR2 YYNGEE. The germline V and J ends were trimmed by 4 bases and 0 bases, with 11 bases remaining between them. The CDR3 consists of 15 residues. The chain's CDR3 is CASSRSGSSYNEQFF. CDR3 bases: TGTGCCAGCAGCAGAAGCGGGTCCTCCTACAATGAGCAGTTCTTC.

The chain couples TRBV2 to TRBJ2-3; 10 bases map to TRBD2. CDR3 size: 15 residues. J lost 2 bases, V lost 6 bases, and 5 bases had no gene match. Looked up from germline, CDR1 is SNHLY and CDR2 is FYNNEI. The CDR3 is CASSFSGGVTDTQYF. The CDR3, as DNA: TGTGCCAGCAGCTTCAGCGGGGGGGTCACAGATACGCAGTATTTT.

The V gene is TRBV6-5, the J gene TRBJ2-7, with 7 bases identical to TRBD1. The CDR3 is 14 amino acids. The germline V gene encodes CDR1 MNHEY and CDR2 SVGAGI. V dropped 6 bases and J dropped 2; count of bases not matched to a gene: 7. CDR3 sequence reads: CASRAGTVTYEQYF. CDR3 nucleotides: TGTGCCAGCAGGGCCGGGACAGTAACCTACGAGCAGTACTTC.

In its sample, this clone was seen once. The chain has TRBV7-2 and TRBJ1-2, with 7 nucleotides matching TRBD1. The junction had 1 base not matched to a gene; V was cut back by 1 base and J by 2 bases. The CDR3 is made up of 14 amino acids. Germline CDR1 SGHTA, CDR2 FQGNSA. Written as DNA, the CDR3 is TGTGCCAGCAGCTTAGACAGGGGCAACTATGGCTACACCTTC. This codes for CASSLDRGNYGYTF. The variable domain in full, completed from reference TRBV7-2 and TRBJ1-2, reads GAGVSQSPSNKVTEKGKDVELRCDPISGHTALYWYRQSLGQGLEFLIYFQGNSAPDKSGLPSDRFSAERTGGSVSTLTIQRTQQEDSAVYLCASSLDRGNYGYTFGSGTRLTVV.